Following are 5 T cell receptor beta chains from one sample sequenced in a study of OX40 agonist ivuxolimab in advanced cancers. Here immunoSEQ multiplex PCR was the method, and the copy in TCRdb shows in-frame clones only, minus some. Of some 46,000 clones listed, roughly 86% were seen once; the top ten hold 30% to 45%. The sequencing here drew on CD4+ or CD8+ T cells sorted from blood, taken in a trial of the OX40 agonist ivuxolimab. Receptors were obtained from an adult with an advanced solid tumor such as melanoma, head and neck, liver or kidney cancer.

V and J are TRBV6-6 and TRBJ2-3; D may correspond to TRBD1 or TRBD2 (6 bases each). The CDR3 has 16 amino acids. V was cut by 5 bases and J by 7 bases, with 22 bases left in between. Per germline, CDR1 MNHNY and CDR2 SVGAGI (reference sequence). The CDR3 region has the DNA TGTGCCAGCAGTCGACCATGGGGGGCGTCCATTCATACGCAGTATTTT. Translated, it gives CASSRPWGASIHTQYF.

In this sample, this clone turned up once. The chain uses TRBV4-2 and TRBJ2-6; D not resolved. Per germline, CDR1 LGHNA and CDR2 YNFKEQ. This CDR3 region has 15 residues. With 1 base removed from V and 2 bases from J, the gap between germline ends came to 6 bases. The CDR3 region has the DNA TGTGCCAGCAGCCAAGCTCGAGCTGGGGCCAACGTCCTGACTTTC. The encoded protein is CASSQARAGANVLTF.

This clone was picked up a small number of times. The V and J genes are TRBV9 and TRBJ2-3; possible D gene TRBD2, 5 bases. V dropped 2 bases and J dropped 8 bases, with 9 bases sitting between them. This CDR3 is 12 amino acids long. CDR1 and CDR2 from the germline V gene are SGDLS and YYNGEE. In DNA, the CDR3 is TGTGCCAGCAGCGTTAGCGAGACTACGCAGTATTTT. Translated, it gives CASSVSETTQYF.

The chain joins TRBV6-1 to TRBJ2-5; 10 bases map to TRBD2. V shed 0 bases and J 6 bases; nucleotides not matched to a gene: 16. Germline V gives CDR1 MNHNS, CDR2 SASEGT. The CDR3 extends over 19 amino acids. The CDR3 reads CASSEAVAGGSGGRKTQYF. The DNA for the CDR3 is TGTGCCAGCAGTGAAGCAGTAGCGGGGGGTTCAGGTGGAAGAAAGACCCAGTACTTC.

The V gene is TRBV2, the J gene TRBJ2-7; TRBD2 aligns across 13 bases. The junction had 6 bases not matched to a gene; V was cut back by 7 bases and J by 0 bases. Per germline, CDR1 SNHLY and CDR2 FYNNEI. CDR3 length equals 16 residues. CDR3 DNA: TGTGCCAGCATTGGACTAGCGGGGGCCAACTCCTACGAGCAGTACTTC. Amino acid sequence: CASIGLAGANSYEQYF.